This T cell receptor beta chain was sequenced in a study of cytomegalovirus exposure and HLA in healthy donors. Overall study results and limits: Three CMV-associated chains were confirmed in vitro to be specific for CMV antigens. The study listed 164 cytomegalovirus-associated TCR beta chains.

The ends lost 5 bases at V and 2 bases at J; junction bases unmatched: 5. The CDR3 consists of 15 residues. From germline, CDR1 is MNHEY and CDR2 SVGAGI. Profiled with immunoSEQ multiplex PCR; TCRdb holds only in-frame clones, not every one. Of a few hundred thousand clones in the sample, 88% were seen once. Worth noting for this clone: Antigen specificity is unknown.

The specimen was PBMCs. This chain links TRBV6-5 with TRBJ1-5; 8 bases are a match to TRBD1. The receptor was derived from a man aged 25 to 40 in good health and CMV-seronegative. The CDR3 DNA follows: TGTGCCAGCAGTCCGGACAGGGTCGGCAATCAGCCCCAGCATTTT. Amino acids: CASSPDRVGNQPQHF.